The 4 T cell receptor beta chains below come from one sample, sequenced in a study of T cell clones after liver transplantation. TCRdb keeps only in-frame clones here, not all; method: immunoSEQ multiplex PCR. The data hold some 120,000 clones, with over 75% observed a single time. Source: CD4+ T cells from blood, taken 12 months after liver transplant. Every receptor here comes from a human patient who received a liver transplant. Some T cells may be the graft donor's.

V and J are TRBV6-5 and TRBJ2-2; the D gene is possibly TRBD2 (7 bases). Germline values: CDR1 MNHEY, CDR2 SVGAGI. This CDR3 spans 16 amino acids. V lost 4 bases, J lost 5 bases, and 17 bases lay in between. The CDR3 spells CASSSGPGGPTGELFF. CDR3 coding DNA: TGTGCCAGCAGTTCGGGGCCGGGGGGCCCGACCGGGGAGCTGTTTTTT.

CDR3: CASSLRGSKNIQYF. In DNA, the CDR3 is TGTGCCAGCTCTCTCCGGGGCAGCAAAAACATTCAGTACTTC. The chain links TRBV18 to TRBJ2-4; TRBD1 or TRBD2 may be the D gene (5 bases each). The CDR3 extends over 14 amino acids. V lost 6 bases, J lost 3 bases, and 12 bases lay in between. Germline CDR1 KGHSH, CDR2 LQKENI.

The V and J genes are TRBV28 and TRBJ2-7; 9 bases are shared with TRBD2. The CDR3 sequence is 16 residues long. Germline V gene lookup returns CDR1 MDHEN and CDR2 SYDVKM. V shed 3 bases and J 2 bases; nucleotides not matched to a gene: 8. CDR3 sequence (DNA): TGTGCCAGCAGTTTGTCCGCTAGCGGGACCCCCTACGAGCAGTACTTC. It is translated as CASSLSASGTPYEQYF.

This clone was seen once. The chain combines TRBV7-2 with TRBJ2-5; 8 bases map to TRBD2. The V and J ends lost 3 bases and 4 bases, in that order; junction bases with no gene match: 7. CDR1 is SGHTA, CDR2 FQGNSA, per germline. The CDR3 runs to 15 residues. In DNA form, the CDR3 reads TGTGCCAGCAGCTTCCAAGCGGGAGTTGGAGAGACCCAGTACTTC. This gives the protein CASSFQAGVGETQYF.